The rows below give T cell receptor beta chains drawn from one sample of a study of cytomegalovirus exposure and HLA in healthy donors. Repertoires were generated with immunoSEQ multiplex PCR, while TCRdb's copy carries only in-frame clones and drops some. The table shows under 85,000 clones, with 94% occurring only once. Sequencing used PBMCs. These receptors all come from a woman aged 18-29 years in good health and CMV-seronegative. Each CDR3 is given with its conserved first and last residue. Fields, in order: J gene, clone size, V gene, D gene, CDR3 DNA, CDR3 protein. A D gene is named only where the DNA matches it firmly. Expanded clones get a size class; other rows say once, few or many, or leave the size out.

>TRBJ2-1|once|TRBV7-8|-
TGTGCCAGCAGCTTCGGGTACAATGAGCAGTTCTTC
CASSFGYNEQFF
>TRBJ2-5|-|TRBV7-9|TRBD2
TGTGCCAGCAGCTTAGGCCCGGGACTAGCGGAAGAGACCCAGTACTTC
CASSLGPGLAEETQYF
>TRBJ1-2|-|TRBV28|-
TGTGCCAGCAGTTCAGGATCAACCTATGGCTACACCTTC
CASSSGSTYGYTF
>TRBJ2-1|-|TRBV19|TRBD1
TGTGCCATTTCAGGGGGCTCGGTCTACAATGAGCAGTTCTTC
CAISGGSVYNEQFF
>TRBJ2-1|-|TRBV18|TRBD2
TGTGCCAGCTCGCAGACTAGCGGGTCCTACAATGAGCAGTTCTTC
CASSQTSGSYNEQFF
>TRBJ1-2|-|TRBV18|TRBD1
TGTGCCAGCTCACCCACCAAGGGCAAAACCGGGACAGGGGACAACTATGGCTACACCTTC
CASSPTKGKTGTGDNYGYTF
>TRBJ2-4|-|TRBV21-1|-
TGTGCCAGCAGCAAAGTGAGCGGGAACGCCAAAAACATTCAGTACTTC
CASSKVSGNAKNIQYF
>TRBJ2-1|few|TRBV7-9|TRBD2
TGTGCCAGCAGCTACCACCTGGGTGGGACTAGCGGAATCAATGAGCAGTTCTTC
CASSYHLGGTSGINEQFF
>TRBJ2-5|-|TRBV28|TRBD2
TGTGCCAGCAGTTCGCGAGGAAGCGGGGGGCAAGAGACCCAGTACTTC
CASSSRGSGGQETQYF
>TRBJ2-3|-|TRBV11-3|TRBD2
TGTGCCAGCAGCCCCGCTACTAGCGGGGGCACAGATACGCAGTATTTT
CASSPATSGGTDTQYF
>TRBJ1-5|-|TRBV28|-
TGTGCCAGCAGTGTCCACCAGGGTGGGAGCAATCAGCCCCAGCATTTT
CASSVHQGGSNQPQHF
>TRBJ2-5|-|TRBV7-6|TRBD1
TGTGCCAGCAGCGGGACAGGGGGGTTCCAAGAGACCCAGTACTTC
CASSGTGGFQETQYF
>TRBJ2-2|-|TRBV19|TRBD2
TGTGCCAGTAGTGCCTTGGGACTAGCGGGGGGGAACACCGGGGAGCTGTTTTTT
CASSALGLAGGNTGELFF
>TRBJ1-2|-|TRBV4-1|TRBD1
TGCGCCAGCAGCCAAGAGGGACAGGGGAACTATGGCTACACCTTC
CASSQEGQGNYGYTF
>TRBJ1-2|-|TRBV25-1|TRBD1
TGTGCCAGCTCTGGGACAGGCTATGGCTACACCTTC
CASSGTGYGYTF
>TRBJ1-1|-|TRBV6-5|-
TGTGCCAGCATCGGACAGACCAACACTGAAGCTTTCTTT
CASIGQTNTEAFF
>TRBJ2-7|-|TRBV2|TRBD1
TGTGCCAGCAGAGGGACAGGGGGCGGCGAGCAGTACTTC
CASRGTGGGEQYF
>TRBJ1-6|once|TRBV6-6|-
TGTGCCAGCAGGCCCGTGTCGGGGGGGGATAATTCACCCCTCCACTTT
CASRPVSGGDNSPLHF
>TRBJ2-7|-|TRBV6-5|-
TGTGCCAGCAGTTGGGGAGGCGAGCAGTACTTC
CASSWGGEQYF
>TRBJ2-5|-|TRBV19|-
TGTGCCAGTAGTCTAATCCGGGAAGGGACCCAGTACTTC
CASSLIREGTQYF
>TRBJ2-7|-|TRBV11-3|-
TGTGCCAGCAGGGATCAGGGCTACGAGCAGTACTTC
CASRDQGYEQYF
>TRBJ1-2|-|TRBV19|-
TGTGCCAGTAGTGGATCGGGGGGAGAAACCTATGGCTACACCTTC
CASSGSGGETYGYTF
>TRBJ1-2|-|TRBV28|TRBD1
TGTGCCAGCAGCCGAGGGACAGGGAAGGTCAACACCTTC
CASSRGTGKVNTF
>TRBJ2-7|-|TRBV7-9|-
TGTGCCAGCAGCTTAGCCGGCTCAGGGAACCACTACGAGCAGTACTTC
CASSLAGSGNHYEQYF
>TRBJ2-5|-|TRBV11-2|-
TGTGCCAGCAGCCAGGGACAAGTACATTCGGTAGAGACCCAGTACTTC
CASSQGQVHSVETQYF
>TRBJ2-1|-|TRBV5-1|-
TGCGCCAGCAGCTTTCCGGGACTGTACAATGAGCAGTTCTTC
CASSFPGLYNEQFF
>TRBJ1-3|-|TRBV4-3|-
TGCGCCAGCAGCCCACCAGACTCTGGAAACACCATATATTTT
CASSPPDSGNTIYF
>TRBJ2-1|few|TRBV6-4|TRBD2
TGTGCCAGCAGTGACGGCCCGACTAGCAGGGTAAGCGGTGAGCAGTTCTTC
CASSDGPTSRVSGEQFF
>TRBJ1-2|-|TRBV6-1|-
TGTGCCAGCAGTAGGCAGGAGGATTTCTATGGCTACACCTTC
CASSRQEDFYGYTF
>TRBJ2-1|once|TRBV29-1|TRBD1
TGCAGCGTTGAAGAGACGACAGGGGGGGGCTACAATGAGCAGTTCTTC
CSVEETTGGGYNEQFF